The 27 T cell receptor beta chains in this list originate from one sample, sequenced in a study of vaccination and CD4 T cells after COVID-19. Treatment reported: roughly 11-day PBMC culture with coronavirus spike peptide pools or control peptides (ViraFEST assay). CD4+ T-cell collection from the unexposed donor predated the COVID-19 pandemic (2011-2018). No antigens are known for them. The Oncomine TCR Beta short-read assay sequenced DNA from cultured CD4+ T cells. A single record per CDR3 protein comes from TCRdb applying MiXCR to the PCR reads. The sample shows roughly 7,000 distinct CDR3 sequences, 35% of them seen only once. Sequencing was carried out using CD4+ T cells from blood, cultured in vitro. These receptor sequences come from a human donor in good health.

The chain carries TRBV7-3 and TRBJ2-3, with 9 bases fitting TRBD2. The CDR3 spans 15 residues. In germline, CDR1 is SGHTA, CDR2 FQGTGA. Losses at the gene ends were 5 bases for V and 3 bases for J; bases not matched to a gene: 6. This CDR3 reads CASSVMAGGTDTQYF. The CDR3 coding sequence is TGTGCCAGCAGCGTGATGGCGGGGGGGACAGATACGCAGTATTTT.

The rearrangement joins TRBV6-1 to TRBJ2-1; D unclear. CDR1 MNHNS and CDR2 SASEGT come from the germline V gene. The V gene lost 7 bases and the J gene lost 4 bases, with 11 bases spanning the gap. The CDR3 is made up of 13 amino acids. This CDR3 is CASIGQIYNEQFF. CDR3 in DNA: TGTGCCAGCATCGGGCAGATATACAATGAGCAGTTCTTC.

This clonotype was detected a few times. V is TRBV21-1 and J is TRBJ1-5. TRBV21-1 is flagged as a pseudogene. This CDR3 contains 17 residues. CDR3 coding DNA: TGTGCCGACCCGCTAAGGGGAACTGACCATAGCAATCAGCCCCAGCATTTT. This translates into CADPLRGTDHSNQPQHF.

The chain has TRBV6-1 and TRBJ2-1; D is ambiguous. V was cut by 8 bases and J by 8 bases, with 13 bases left in between. Germline loops: CDR1 MNHNS, CDR2 SASEGT. The CDR3 sequence is 12 residues long. The CDR3 is CASLGPVDEQFF. The CDR3 coding sequence is TGTGCCAGCCTCGGTCCGGTAGATGAGCAGTTCTTC.

The rearrangement links TRBV7-3 to TRBJ1-1, with D possibly matching TRBD1 (6 bases). Trimming stripped 2 bases from V and 4 bases from J, with 11 bases between. CDR3 size: 14 residues. The germline CDR1 and CDR2 sequences are SGHTA and FQGTGA. The CDR3 region has the DNA TGTGCCAGCAGCTTAGGGGGGCCGGGCACTGAAGCTTTCTTT. Its protein product is CASSLGGPGTEAFF. The complete variable domain, with remaining parts taken from reference TRBV7-3 and TRBJ1-1, reads GAGVSQTPSNKVTEKGKYVELRCDPISGHTALYWYRQSLGQGPEFLIYFQGTGAADDSGLPNDRFFAVRPEGSVSTLKIQRTERGDSAVYLCASSLGGPGTEAFFGQGTRLTVV.

This clonotype was recorded a few times. The chain couples TRBV14 to TRBJ1-1; D may be TRBD1 (5 bases). The germline V and J ends were trimmed by 0 bases and 11 bases, with 10 bases remaining between them. Germline V gene lookup returns CDR1 SGHDN and CDR2 FVKESK. The CDR3 runs 12 residues. Written as DNA, the CDR3 is TGTGCCAGCAGCCAAGACAGGGCAAAGGCTTTCTTT. It is translated as CASSQDRAKAFF.

This rearrangement joins TRBV11-2 to TRBJ1-1; D unclear. Germline assignment: CDR1 SGHAT and CDR2 FQNNGV. Trimming pared 4 bases from V and 8 bases from J, leaving 11 bases between. The CDR3 runs 12 residues. The CDR3 protein is CASSWTDREAFF. The CDR3, as DNA: TGTGCCAGCAGCTGGACGGACCGAGAAGCTTTCTTT.

The CDR3 is CASSYSPRGGKNYGYTF. The CDR3 DNA is TGTGCCAGCAGTTATTCCCCCCGCGGGGGGAAGAACTATGGCTACACCTTC. This chain links TRBV6-5 with TRBJ1-2, with D perhaps TRBD1 (5 bases). V lost 3 bases and J 2 bases, leaving 19 bases between the germline ends. Germline V gives CDR1 MNHEY, CDR2 SVGAGI. The CDR3 loop spans 17 amino acids.

This chain connects TRBV12-3 or TRBV12-4 to TRBJ1-1; D is unresolved. V lost 3 bases, J lost 10 bases, and 15 bases lay in between. This CDR3 spans 13 amino acids. Here the CDR3 DNA reads TGTGCCAGCAGTTTCTCCGATAAACGTGGAGCTTTCTTT. Amino acid sequence: CASSFSDKRGAFF.

The CDR3 spells CASSSTGQLDTQYF. The CDR3, as DNA: TGTGCCAGCAGCTCAACAGGACAGTTAGATACGCAGTATTTT. J is TRBJ2-3 and V is TRBV7-2; a weak D match, TRBD1 (6 bases). Germline V CDR1 and CDR2: SGHTA, FQGNSA. The germline V and J ends were trimmed by 4 bases and 5 bases, with 13 bases remaining between them. CDR3 length equals 14 residues.

This clonotype came up a few times. The V call is TRBV7-3, the J call TRBJ2-6; a possible D gene is TRBD1 (6 bases). This CDR3 comprises 17 residues. The germline gives CDR1 SGHTA, CDR2 FQGTGA. Trimming removed 7 bases from V and 0 bases from J, with 16 bases in between. CDR3 loop: CASNPTGLNSGANVLTF. In DNA form, the CDR3 reads TGTGCCAGCAACCCGACAGGCCTGAACTCTGGGGCCAACGTCCTGACTTTC.

J is TRBJ2-7 and V is TRBV14; either TRBD1 or TRBD2 may fit D (5 bases each). With 4 bases removed from V and 6 bases from J, the gap between germline ends came to 10 bases. Germline V gene sequence: CDR1 SGHDN, CDR2 FVKESK. The CDR3 totals 12 residues. The CDR3 bases are TGTGCCAGCAGCCCTCTAGGGACCGAGCAGTACTTC. Translation: CASSPLGTEQYF.

This clonotype was seen more than once but under ten times. The chain has TRBV9 and TRBJ1-1; D not resolved. The V end was cut by 2 bases, the J end by 4 bases, with 18 bases between. CDR3 size: 16 residues. The V gene's germline CDR1 is SGDLS and CDR2 YYNGEE. CDR3 amino acids: CASSVGLPPLSTEAFF. The CDR3 DNA reads as TGTGCCAGCAGCGTGGGCCTGCCGCCTCTGAGCACTGAAGCTTTCTTT.

The DNA of the CDR3 is TGTGCCAGCAGTGGTAGGACTAGCGGGGGTGAGCAGTACTTC. Residues: CASSGRTSGGEQYF. The J gene is TRBJ2-7, the V gene TRBV2; 13 positions agree with TRBD2. The CDR3 consists of 14 residues. J was trimmed by 7 bases and V by 4 bases; bases with no gene match: 4. Germline V gives CDR1 SNHLY, CDR2 FYNNEI.

This chain links TRBV5-4 with TRBJ2-7, with 9 bases matching TRBD1. The V and J ends lost 4 bases and 5 bases, in that order; junction bases with no gene match: 10. The CDR3 spans 15 residues. The germline V gene encodes CDR1 SGHNT and CDR2 YYREEE (reference sequence). The CDR3 region has the DNA TGTGCCAGCAGCCCACGGACAGGGGTTGTGAACGAGCAGTACTTC. Translating it yields CASSPRTGVVNEQYF.

V gene TRBV6-2 or TRBV6-3 combines with J gene TRBJ2-5; D remains unclear. V was clipped by 1 base and J by 0 bases, with 9 bases between them. Per germline, CDR1 MNHEY and CDR2 SVGEGT. The CDR3 has 15 residues. In nucleotides, the CDR3 is TGTGCCAGCAGTTACTTACTTACGTACCAAGAGACCCAGTACTTC. Protein sequence: CASSYLLTYQETQYF.

This clonotype was found once. The chain recombines TRBV30 with TRBJ2-3; D call uncertain. The CDR3 consists of 11 residues. Germline CDR1 reads GTSNPN; CDR2 reads SVGIG (reference sequence). The V and J ends lost 1 base and 4 bases respectively, with 3 bases between them. Written as DNA, the CDR3 is TGTGCCTGGAGTGCGGCAGATACGCAGTATTTT. Translated, it gives CAWSAADTQYF.

This clonotype was detected a few times. This chain connects TRBV6-1 to TRBJ1-5; D is unresolved. The CDR3 extends over 14 amino acids. Trimming removed 6 bases at V and 4 bases at J, with 13 bases between. Germline CDR1 MNHNS, CDR2 SASEGT. The CDR3 loop is CASSVLDRNQPQHF. The CDR3 DNA follows: TGTGCCAGCAGCGTCCTGGACCGTAATCAGCCCCAGCATTTT.

This clonotype was seen more than once but under ten times. The chain combines TRBV6-2 or TRBV6-3 with TRBJ1-1, with D unresolved. V was clipped by 5 bases and J by 0 bases, with 10 bases between them. The CDR3 is made up of 14 amino acids. In germline, CDR1 is MNHEY, CDR2 SVGEGT. The CDR3 DNA sequence: TGTGCCAGCAGTCGGAGACACTTGAACACTGAAGCTTTCTTT. Its translation: CASSRRHLNTEAFF.

The CDR3 spells CASSQDINSPLHF. In DNA form, the CDR3 reads TGTGCCAGCAGCCAGGACATTAATTCACCCCTCCACTTT. V usage is TRBV3-1 and J usage is TRBJ1-6; tentatively, D is TRBD1 (5 bases). Germline values: CDR1 LGHDT, CDR2 YNNKEL (reference sequence). V shed 3 bases and J shed 6 bases, with 6 bases lying between them. The CDR3 consists of 13 residues.

J is TRBJ2-2 and V is TRBV2; the match to TRBD2 covers 8 bases. Germline CDR1 and CDR2: SNHLY and FYNNEI. The CDR3 has 15 amino acids. The trim removed 4 bases at V and 7 bases at J, leaving 8 bases unmatched. The DNA for the CDR3 is TGTGCCAGCAGTGCAGCGGGGGCCTTCGGCGGGGAGCTGTTTTTT. This sequence encodes CASSAAGAFGGELFF.

The chain couples TRBV7-9 to TRBJ1-2; maybe TRBD1 (5 bases). Germline CDR1 is SEHNR and CDR2 is FQNEAQ (reference sequence). This CDR3 has 13 amino acids. Trimming removed 0 bases at V and 12 bases at J, with 14 bases between. The CDR3 DNA is TGTGCCAGCAGCTTAGCACCCGGGGGGTACGACACCTTC. Its translation: CASSLAPGGYDTF.

A single count supports this clonotype. The gene calls are TRBV9 and TRBJ1-6, with D hard to call. Germline values: CDR1 SGDLS, CDR2 YYNGEE. Trimming shortened V by 2 bases and J by 7 bases, and 7 bases separated the two germline ends. The CDR3 length is 13 residues. This CDR3 is CASSVQQNSPLHF. As DNA, the CDR3 is TGTGCCAGCAGCGTCCAACAGAATTCACCCCTCCACTTT.

V usage is TRBV19 and J usage is TRBJ2-5; D unresolved. The CDR3 is 15 residues long. Germline V lookup: CDR1 LNHDA, CDR2 SQIVND (reference sequence). The V and J ends lost 10 bases and 5 bases respectively, with 23 bases between them. CDR3 DNA sequence: TGTGCCACCTCAGCAGCCTTATCTGCCGGGGAGACCCAGTACTTC. Translation: CATSAALSAGETQYF. Full variable domain (remainder filled in from reference TRBV19 and TRBJ2-5): DGGITQSPKYLFRKEGQNVTLSCEQNLNHDAMYWYRQDPGQGLRLIYYSQIVNDFQKGDIAEGYSVSREKKESFPLTVTSAQKNPTAFYLCATSAALSAGETQYFGPGTRLLVL.

The chain couples TRBV28 to TRBJ1-1, with D tentatively TRBD1 (5 bases). The CDR3 contains 11 residues. Trimming took 10 bases from V and 4 from J, leaving 10 bases between them. The V gene's germline CDR1 is MDHEN and CDR2 SYDVKM. The CDR3 region is CATRDPTEAFF. As DNA, the CDR3 is TGTGCCACTCGGGACCCCACTGAAGCTTTCTTT.

V and J are TRBV6-1 and TRBJ2-7, with no clear D. The germline CDR1 and CDR2 sequences are MNHNS and SASEGT. The CDR3 has 13 residues. V dropped 6 bases and J dropped 4 bases, with 13 bases sitting between them. CDR3 nucleotides: TGTGCCAGCAGCCCCGCCGATAGGTACGAGCAGTACTTC. This encodes CASSPADRYEQYF.

The chain joins TRBV20-1 to TRBJ2-5; 10 positions match TRBD2. The CDR3 consists of 15 residues. After removal of 1 base from V and 5 bases from J, the junction contained 7 bases not matched to a gene. Germline loops: CDR1 DFQATT, CDR2 SNEGSKA (reference sequence). The CDR3 loop is CSARAERGGPETQYF. DNA of the CDR3: TGCAGTGCTAGAGCTGAGCGGGGGGGCCCGGAGACCCAGTACTTC.